This is a list of T cell receptor beta chains from one sample in a study of blood T cell repertoires in COVID-19. This table comes from immunoSEQ multiplex PCR, and its TCRdb copy is limited to in-frame clones, with some not included. The data hold about 43,000 clones, with about 83% observed a single time. The specimen sequenced was peripheral blood. The source is a woman aged 80 or older with acute or convalescent COVID-19. Both conserved end residues are part of each CDR3.

TRBJ1-2 TRBV11-2 CASSLAGTGRGYTF
TRBJ1-2 TRBV12-3/TRBV12-4 CASSLEGPYGYTF
TRBJ1-5 TRBV19 CASRHTGAGNQPQHF
TRBJ1-4 TRBV5-8 CASSWGQSGHEKLFF
TRBJ2-5 TRBV6-5 CASRVARGRETQYF
TRBJ1-4 TRBV7-8 CASSLGGTVNEKLFF
TRBJ1-2 TRBV4-2 CASSQVDREYGYTF
TRBJ1-2 TRBV2 CASSAGTDGYTF
TRBJ1-6 TRBV10-3 CAISDGEGGNSPLHF
TRBJ1-6 TRBV7-2 CASSFGTGGSYNSPLHF
TRBJ1-1 TRBV10-1 CAIRVGQPEAFF
TRBJ1-4 TRBV25-1 CASSQTGGPANEKLFF
TRBJ2-2 TRBV10-3 CAISEAQGGTGELFF
TRBJ2-7 TRBV7-2 CASSLAPTGVGEQYF
TRBJ1-1 TRBV12-3/TRBV12-4 CASSWGGRTEAFF
TRBJ2-5 TRBV3-1/TRBV3-2 CASSQGDGYRGEETQYF
TRBJ2-3 TRBV29-1 CSVESAGGHTQYF
TRBJ1-2 TRBV6-5 CASRVPGGGYTF